Shown below are 29 T cell receptor beta chains from a single sample sequenced in a study of shared T cell receptors in the human thymus. Clones were read by immunoSEQ multiplex PCR, and TCRdb kept only the in-frame ones, dropping some. The sample has about 380,000 clones, more than 85% seen once. Sequenced sample: thymocytes. Receptors originate from a human donor.

The J gene is TRBJ1-1, the V gene TRBV29-1; TRBD1 is a possible D gene (5 bases). Germline lookup yields CDR1 SQVTM and CDR2 ANQGSEA. Trimming removed 1 base at V and 0 bases at J, with 9 bases between. The CDR3 has 14 residues. CDR3 amino acids: CSVEGGSMNTEAFF. The CDR3 DNA is TGCAGCGTTGAAGGGGGGAGCATGAACACTGAAGCTTTCTTT.

The chain couples TRBV2 to TRBJ1-1; no reliable D call. The ends were cut back, 2 bases at V and 6 bases at J, with 25 bases in the middle. The CDR3 totals 18 residues. The germline CDR1 and CDR2 sequences are SNHLY and FYNNEI. CDR3 coding DNA: TGTGCCAGCAGTGAACCGTGGGCACAACTTCCAATTCTCTCTGAAGCTTTCTTT. It is translated as CASSEPWAQLPILSEAFF. The variable domain in full, completed from reference TRBV2 and TRBJ1-1, reads EPEVTQTPSHQVTQMGQEVILRCVPISNHLYFYWYRQILGQKVEFLVSFYNNEISEKSEIFDDQFSVERPDGSNFTLKIRSTKLEDSAMYFCASSEPWAQLPILSEAFFGQGTRLTVV.

V and J are TRBV29-1 and TRBJ2-1, with a weak D call TRBD2 (6 bases). Germline V gene sequence: CDR1 SQVTM, CDR2 ANQGSEA. The CDR3 spans 14 residues. V was pared by 0 bases and J by 4 bases, with 10 bases between. This chain's CDR3 is CSVEERAGYNEQFF. CDR3 DNA sequence: TGCAGCGTTGAAGAAAGGGCGGGATACAATGAGCAGTTCTTC.

DNA for the CDR3: TGTGCCAGCAGTTTGGGCAGGGGGCGCGGCAATCAGCCCCAGCATTTT. Its protein is CASSLGRGRGNQPQHF. The rearrangement joins TRBV27 to TRBJ1-5, with TRBD1 matching 8 bases. The CDR3 has 16 residues. CDR1 MNHEY and CDR2 SMNVEV come from the germline V gene (reference sequence). Unmatched junction bases numbered 6, after V lost 3 bases and J lost 2 bases.

The genes are TRBV28 and TRBJ1-5; D call uncertain. Germline CDR1 reads MDHEN; CDR2 reads SYDVKM. This CDR3 is 12 amino acids long. Between the trimmed V and J ends, which lost 2 bases and 5 bases, there was a span of 4 bases. For the CDR3, the DNA is TGTGCCAGCAGTTTACCACATCAGCCCCAGCATTTT. As protein: CASSLPHQPQHF.

The chain carries TRBV30 and TRBJ2-2, with D possibly being TRBD1 (6 bases). There are 15 residues in the CDR3. Trimming left V 3 bases short and J 5 bases short, with 16 bases between. CDR1 is GTSNPN, CDR2 SVGIG, per germline (reference sequence). CDR3 protein: CAWSGDRPRTGELFF. In DNA, the CDR3 is TGTGCCTGGAGCGGAGACAGGCCAAGGACCGGGGAGCTGTTTTTT.

The rearrangement joins TRBV27 to TRBJ2-7; D ambiguous. V lost 0 bases and J 3 bases, leaving 9 bases between the germline ends. The CDR3 consists of 14 residues. Germline-derived CDR1 and CDR2 are MNHEY and SMNVEV (reference sequence). The CDR3 region is CASSLSPIYYEQYF. In DNA form, the CDR3 reads TGTGCCAGCAGTTTATCGCCCATTTACTACGAGCAGTACTTC.

The V gene is TRBV30, the J gene TRBJ2-5; the match to TRBD2 covers 7 bases. Germline lookup yields CDR1 GTSNPN and CDR2 SVGIG (reference sequence). The CDR3 runs to 15 residues. Unmatched junction bases numbered 10, after V lost 3 bases and J lost 3 bases. In DNA form, the CDR3 reads TGTGCCTGGAGAACAGGAGGGAGGGCGGAAGAGACCCAGTACTTC. Encoded protein: CAWRTGGRAEETQYF. Together with reference TRBV30 and TRBJ2-5, the CDR3 gives the full variable domain: SQTIHQWPATLVQPVGSPLSLECTVEGTSNPNLYWYRQAAGRGLQLLFYSVGIGQISSEVPQNLSASRPQDRQFILSSKKLLLSDSGFYLCAWRTGGRAEETQYFGPGTRLLVL.

The gene calls are TRBV6-1 and TRBJ2-3, with 9 bases that match TRBD2. The germline V gene has CDR1 MNHNS and CDR2 SASEGT. The CDR3 length is 18 residues. The V and J ends lost 2 bases and 6 bases, in that order; junction bases with no gene match: 15. The DNA of the CDR3 is TGTGCCAGCAGTGAAAGAGGGACTAGCCATTGGGTTGGGGATACGCAGTATTTT. This encodes CASSERGTSHWVGDTQYF.

The V gene is TRBV28, the J gene TRBJ2-7; 8 nucleotides align to TRBD1. CDR1 and CDR2 (germline): MDHEN, SYDVKM. The CDR3 is 14 residues long. V lost 3 bases and J lost 1; bases outside the gene matches: 2. The chain's CDR3 is CASSFRDRSYEQYF. The CDR3 coding sequence is TGTGCCAGCAGTTTTAGGGACAGGTCCTACGAGCAGTACTTC.

The chain links TRBV30 to TRBJ1-2; TRBD1 is a possible D gene (6 bases). The CDR3 sequence is 13 residues long. Deletions cut 2 bases from V and 4 bases from J, with 11 bases between. Germline V gives CDR1 GTSNPN, CDR2 SVGIG (reference sequence). CDR3 loop: CAWSTGNPYGYTF. CDR3 nucleotides: TGTGCCTGGAGTACAGGGAATCCCTATGGCTACACCTTC.

The gene calls are TRBV7-9 and TRBJ2-4, with 7 bases fitting TRBD1. The CDR3 is made up of 16 amino acids. Looked up from germline, CDR1 is SEHNR and CDR2 is FQNEAQ (reference sequence). V dropped 4 bases and J dropped 8; count of bases not matched to a gene: 14. The CDR3 DNA is TGTGCCAGCAGCTCCAGAGCGACAGGGAACATCCACATTCAGTACTTC. It is translated as CASSSRATGNIHIQYF.

There are a few counts of this clone. The rearrangement uses TRBV6-1 and TRBJ2-2, with a weak D call TRBD2 (7 bases). V was cut by 7 bases and J by 4 bases, with 16 bases left in between. Germline V CDR1 and CDR2: MNHNS, SASEGT. The CDR3 sequence is 15 residues long. CDR3 sequence: CASTGGRGGTGELFF. In DNA form, the CDR3 reads TGTGCCAGCACCGGGGGAAGGGGGGGCACCGGGGAGCTGTTTTTT.

The gene calls are TRBV5-6 and TRBJ1-1; no reliable D call. The CDR3 is made up of 13 amino acids. CDR1 and CDR2 from the germline V gene are SGHDT and YYEEEE. V was trimmed by 0 bases and J by 5 bases, leaving 8 bases between them. Here the CDR3 reads CASSLDPETEAFF. The DNA of the CDR3 is TGTGCCAGCAGCTTGGACCCAGAGACTGAAGCTTTCTTT.

The chain links TRBV6-4 to TRBJ2-7; 9 bases are shared with TRBD2. From germline, CDR1 is MRHNA and CDR2 SNTAGT. The CDR3 is 16 amino acids. J gave up 5 bases and V 3 bases, and 11 bases lay outside the gene matches. CDR3 loop: CASSESLAGKAHEQYF. In DNA form, the CDR3 reads TGTGCCAGCAGTGAGAGTCTAGCGGGAAAGGCCCACGAGCAGTACTTC.

This clone was recorded once. The chain couples TRBV5-6 to TRBJ2-6, with D perhaps being TRBD1 or TRBD2 (7 bases each). Germline CDR1 reads SGHDT; CDR2 reads YYEEEE. Trimming pared 5 bases from V and 0 bases from J, leaving 21 bases between. The CDR3 is made up of 19 amino acids. The CDR3 nucleotides read TGTGCCAGCAGTCCCCGGGGGGACAGTTCCCCCTCTGGGGCCAACGTCCTGACTTTC. It encodes CASSPRGDSSPSGANVLTF.

The V and J genes are TRBV30 and TRBJ2-7, with D perhaps TRBD1 (5 bases). The CDR3 runs to 13 residues. Per the germline V gene, CDR1 is GTSNPN and CDR2 is SVGIG (reference sequence). The V and J ends lost 1 base and 2 bases respectively, with 9 bases between them. This CDR3 is CAWSAGLPYEQYF. For the CDR3, the DNA is TGTGCCTGGAGTGCAGGGCTCCCCTACGAGCAGTACTTC.

This chain joins TRBV19 and TRBJ2-3; 7 nucleotides align to TRBD2. Germline assignment: CDR1 LNHDA and CDR2 SQIVND (reference sequence). J lost 1 base, V lost 7 bases, and 5 bases had no gene match. This CDR3 contains 14 residues. The CDR3: CASTAGVGTDTQYF. Written as DNA, the CDR3 is TGTGCCAGTACCGCGGGGGTCGGCACAGATACGCAGTATTTT. Using reference TRBV19 and TRBJ2-3 for the parts outside the CDR3, the full variable domain is DGGITQSPKYLFRKEGQNVTLSCEQNLNHDAMYWYRQDPGQGLRLIYYSQIVNDFQKGDIAEGYSVSREKKESFPLTVTSAQKNPTAFYLCASTAGVGTDTQYFGPGTRLTVL.

The rearrangement joins TRBV4-1 to TRBJ1-3; D is perhaps TRBD1 (6 bases). The V end lost 0 bases, the J end lost 2 bases, and 11 bases lay between the germline ends. From germline, CDR1 is MGHRA and CDR2 YSYEKL. The CDR3 totals 16 residues. CDR3 loop: CASSQEGTGPGNTIYF. The CDR3 DNA reads TGCGCCAGCAGCCAAGAAGGAACAGGGCCTGGAAACACCATATATTTT.

The V call is TRBV27, the J call TRBJ2-7; D might be TRBD2 (5 bases). Germline V lookup: CDR1 MNHEY, CDR2 SMNVEV (reference sequence). Trimming removed 6 bases from V and 3 bases from J, with 12 bases in between. This CDR3 region has 13 residues. The CDR3 DNA follows: TGTGCCAGCAGGACTATATCCCGCTACGAGCAGTACTTC. This encodes CASRTISRYEQYF.

The CDR3 loop is CASSPLEGYEQYF. In nucleotides, the CDR3 is TGTGCCAGCTCACCACTCGAGGGTTACGAGCAGTACTTC. The chain couples TRBV18 to TRBJ2-7; TRBD2 might be the D (5 bases). CDR3 length: 13 residues. Germline CDR1 KGHSH, CDR2 LQKENI. The germline V and J ends were trimmed by 1 base and 4 bases, with 8 bases remaining between them.

This chain connects TRBV19 to TRBJ2-1; 10 positions agree with TRBD2. V shed 1 base and J 5 bases; nucleotides not matched to a gene: 8. The CDR3 covers 17 residues. Germline V CDR1 and CDR2: LNHDA, SQIVND (reference sequence). This chain's CDR3 is CASSIAPSGRADNEQFF. The CDR3 nucleotides read TGTGCCAGTAGTATAGCCCCCAGCGGGAGGGCCGACAATGAGCAGTTCTTC.

The chain has TRBV2 and TRBJ2-3; 9 nucleotides match TRBD2. The CDR3 contains 13 residues. From germline, CDR1 is SNHLY and CDR2 FYNNEI. J was trimmed by 4 bases and V by 11 bases; bases with no gene match: 7. CDR3 sequence reads: CAGLAGFSDTQYF. For the CDR3, the DNA is TGTGCCGGGCTAGCGGGATTTTCAGATACGCAGTATTTT.

CDR3 loop: CASSSPNRGNEQFF. CDR3 nucleotides: TGTGCCAGCAGCTCCCCGAACCGGGGCAATGAGCAGTTCTTC. The chain couples TRBV7-3 to TRBJ2-1, with D possibly being TRBD2 (5 bases). CDR1 and CDR2 from the germline V gene are SGHTA and FQGTGA. CDR3 length: 14 amino acids. V was cut by 4 bases and J by 6 bases, with 13 bases left in between.

The rearrangement links TRBV21-1 to TRBJ2-7; the table's TRBD1 call for D was not verified on the DNA. TRBV21-1 is flagged as a pseudogene. The CDR3 contains 15 residues. This CDR3 reads CASSTTLTGDHEQYF. The CDR3 region has the DNA TGTGCCAGCAGCACAACTTTGACAGGGGACCACGAGCAGTACTTC.

The rearrangement joins TRBV5-4 to TRBJ2-2; tentatively, D is TRBD2 (6 bases). Germline CDR1 SGHNT, CDR2 YYREEE (reference sequence). Between the trimmed V and J ends, which lost 0 bases and 1 base, there was a span of 13 bases. The CDR3 is made up of 17 amino acids. CDR3 nucleotide sequence: TGTGCCAGCAGCTTGGATGGTGGGAGGTGGAACACCGGGGAGCTGTTTTTT. As protein: CASSLDGGRWNTGELFF. Complete variable domain (other parts from reference TRBV5-4 and TRBJ2-2): ETGVTQSPTHLIKTRGQQVTLRCSSQSGHNTVSWYQQALGQGPQFIFQYYREEENGRGNFPPRFSGLQFPNYSSELNVNALELDDSALYLCASSLDGGRWNTGELFFGEGSRLTVL.

In DNA form, the CDR3 reads TGTGCCAGCAGTGTGACGGGTCCGGGGCAGCCCCAGCATTTT. As protein: CASSVTGPGQPQHF. V usage is TRBV27 and J usage is TRBJ1-5; no clear D gene. V lost 5 bases and J 7 bases, leaving 15 bases between the germline ends. This CDR3 is 14 amino acids long. The germline gives CDR1 MNHEY, CDR2 SMNVEV (reference sequence).

This clone was detected only once. This chain uses TRBV28 with TRBJ1-5; a weak D match, TRBD1 (5 bases). CDR1 is MDHEN and CDR2 is SYDVKM in the germline V gene. The CDR3 contains 13 residues. This CDR3 is CGAGTFVYQPQHF. The CDR3 region has the DNA TGTGGGGCCGGGACGTTCGTTTATCAGCCCCAGCATTTT.

The chain couples TRBV28 to TRBJ2-3; no clear D gene. This CDR3 comprises 17 residues. Trimming removed 5 bases at V and 2 bases at J, with 20 bases between. Germline CDR1 MDHEN, CDR2 SYDVKM. The CDR3 sequence: CASSPDGFQADTDTQYF. CDR3 nucleotides: TGTGCCAGCAGTCCCGACGGATTCCAAGCTGACACAGATACGCAGTATTTT.